The sequence of this T cell receptor beta chain was determined in a study of blood T cells in healthy people across ages. Study-wide results and limits: Roughly linearly, TCR beta diversity per million T cells fell as age increased.

As for this clonotype: Its antigen is undetermined.

The CDR3 loop spans 14 amino acids. V was pared by 6 bases and J by 0 bases, with 9 bases between. A second PCR, run for roughly 7 to 12 cycles, used a sample-barcoded 5' primer plus a J-beta primer mix. From the 5' RACE reads, TCRdb called clonotypes with MiXCR, one entry per CDR3 protein. The table includes around 1,700,000 distinct CDR3 sequences, 25% to 30% detected once. This clonotype was obtained from a young woman in good health. Sample: blood. The rearrangement links TRBV12-3 or TRBV12-4 to TRBJ1-3, with D perhaps matching TRBD1 (5 bases). CDR3 residues: CASRRQISGNTIYF. The CDR3 DNA sequence: TGTGCCAGCAGAAGACAGATCTCTGGAAACACCATATATTTT.